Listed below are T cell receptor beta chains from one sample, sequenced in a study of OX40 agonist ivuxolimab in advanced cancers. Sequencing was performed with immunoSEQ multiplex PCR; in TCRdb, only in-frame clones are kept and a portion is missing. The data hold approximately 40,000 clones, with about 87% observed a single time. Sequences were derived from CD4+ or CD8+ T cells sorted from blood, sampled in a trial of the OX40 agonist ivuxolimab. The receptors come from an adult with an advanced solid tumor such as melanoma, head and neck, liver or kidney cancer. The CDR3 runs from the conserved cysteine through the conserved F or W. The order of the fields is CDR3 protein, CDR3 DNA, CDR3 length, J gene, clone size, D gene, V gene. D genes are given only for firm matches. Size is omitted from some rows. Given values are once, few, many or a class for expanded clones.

CASSQVTSGGNTGELFF TGTGCCAGCAGCCAAGTAACTAGCGGGGGGAACACCGGGGAGCTGTTTTTT 17 TRBJ2-2 NA TRBD2 TRBV4-2
CASSQKHVLEETQYF TGCGCCAGCAGCCAGAAACACGTGCTGGAAGAGACCCAGTACTTC 15 TRBJ2-5 once NA TRBV4-1
CASSARLAGIGEQFF TGTGCCAGCAGCGCCCGACTAGCGGGGATCGGTGAGCAGTTCTTC 15 TRBJ2-1 NA TRBD2 TRBV9
CASSYGLAGVYEQYF TGTGCCAGCAGCTACGGACTAGCGGGAGTCTACGAGCAGTACTTC 15 TRBJ2-7 NA TRBD2 TRBV7-9
CASSQGGLSGRGRYEQYF TGCGCCAGCAGCCAAGGGGGACTTAGCGGGAGGGGGAGATACGAGCAGTACTTC 18 TRBJ2-7 NA TRBD2 TRBV4-1
CASSGPSGQGETQYF TGTGCCAGCAGTGGACCCTCGGGACAGGGTGAGACCCAGTACTTC 15 TRBJ2-5 NA TRBD1 TRBV27
CASRTRGVPHEQYF TGTGCCAGCAGGACGAGAGGGGTTCCCCACGAGCAGTACTTC 14 TRBJ2-7 NA NA TRBV6-5
CASSITGTGVLEAFF TGTGCCAGCAGTATAACCGGGACAGGGGTCCTTGAAGCTTTCTTT 15 TRBJ1-1 NA TRBD1 TRBV27
CAWSAGGFTGELFF TGTGCCTGGAGTGCAGGGGGCTTCACCGGGGAGCTGTTTTTT 14 TRBJ2-2 once TRBD1 TRBV30
CASRGSYGYTF TGTGCCAGCAGGGGGAGCTATGGCTACACCTTC 11 TRBJ1-2 NA NA TRBV27
CASSPGPRRDTGELFF TGTGCTAGCAGCCCAGGGCCCCGTCGGGATACCGGGGAGCTGTTTTTT 16 TRBJ2-2 few NA TRBV7-7
CASSQGTGEETQYF TGCGCCAGCAGCCAAGGGACAGGAGAAGAGACCCAGTACTTC 14 TRBJ2-5 NA TRBD1 TRBV4-1
CASSLVDADTQYF TGTGCCAGCAGCTTAGTAGATGCAGATACGCAGTATTTT 13 TRBJ2-3 NA NA TRBV7-2
CASSLKWGFGETQYF TGTGCCAGCAGCTTGAAGTGGGGGTTTGGAGAGACCCAGTACTTC 15 TRBJ2-5 NA NA TRBV7-2
CASSLEGVAPGQGVTEAFF TGTGCCAGCAGCTTAGAAGGGGTGGCCCCGGGGCAGGGGGTGACTGAAGCTTTCTTT 19 TRBJ1-1 NA TRBD1 TRBV7-9
CASSYLRDIGSYEQYF TGTGCCAGCAGTTACCTCAGGGACATTGGCTCCTACGAGCAGTACTTC 16 TRBJ2-7 NA NA TRBV28
CASSQDRTSGYEQYF TGTGCCAGCAGCCAAGACAGGACTAGCGGCTACGAGCAGTACTTC 15 TRBJ2-7 NA TRBD2 TRBV4-2
CASSPTGALYYEQYF TGTGCCAGCAGCCCTACAGGCGCTCTCTACTACGAGCAGTACTTC 15 TRBJ2-7 NA NA TRBV9
CASSPGGTEAFF TGTGCCAGTAGCCCCGGGGGCACTGAAGCTTTCTTT 12 TRBJ1-1 NA NA TRBV19
CASSQDGTSGIYEQYF TGTGCCAGCAGCCAAGATGGGACTAGCGGGATCTACGAGCAGTACTTC 16 TRBJ2-7 NA TRBD2 TRBV4-2
CAHGTAYGYTF TGTGCCCACGGGACAGCTTATGGCTACACCTTC 11 TRBJ1-2 NA TRBD1 TRBV30
CASSLLAVPYNEQFF TGTGCCAGCAGCTTGCTAGCAGTTCCCTACAATGAGCAGTTCTTC 15 TRBJ2-1 NA NA TRBV11-2
CASSVWDRGYEQFF TGCGCCAGCAGCGTCTGGGACAGGGGGTATGAGCAGTTCTTC 14 TRBJ2-1 NA TRBD1 TRBV5-1
CASSFLDLANEQFF TGTGCCAGCAGCTTCTTGGACCTAGCGAATGAGCAGTTCTTC 14 TRBJ2-1 once NA TRBV11-2